The 15 T cell receptor beta chains listed next were all sequenced from one sample in a study of cytomegalovirus exposure and HLA in healthy donors. Both 60 Vbeta primers and 13 Jbeta primers went into the PCR. Profiled with immunoSEQ multiplex PCR; TCRdb holds only in-frame clones, not every one. The sample holds about 180,000 clones, roughly 82% seen once. Source material: PBMCs. The receptors were gathered from a woman in her forties or fifties in good health and CMV-seronegative.

The chain is built from TRBV5-1 and TRBJ2-1; unclear D gene. The germline V and J ends were trimmed by 4 bases and 4 bases, with 24 bases remaining between them. This CDR3 comprises 18 residues. Germline CDR1 is SGHRS and CDR2 is YFSETQ. This CDR3 reads CASSLPPFAALVYNEQFF. Written as DNA, the CDR3 is TGCGCCAGCAGCCTCCCCCCTTTTGCAGCGCTGGTTTACAATGAGCAGTTCTTC. Using reference TRBV5-1 and TRBJ2-1 for the parts outside the CDR3, the full variable domain is KAGVTQTPRYLIKTRGQQVTLSCSPISGHRSVSWYQQTPGQGLQFLFEYFSETQRNKGNFPGRFSGRQFSNSRSEMNVSTLELGDSALYLCASSLPPFAALVYNEQFFGPGTRLTVL.

This sequence joins TRBV5-6 and TRBJ2-7; TRBD2 matches 9 bases. With V trimmed by 2 bases and J by 6 bases, 3 bases remained unmatched. Germline assignment: CDR1 SGHDT and CDR2 YYEEEE. The CDR3 covers 13 residues. The CDR3 coding sequence is TGTGCCAGCAGCTTCGGACTAGCGAGCGAGCAGTACTTC. Residues: CASSFGLASEQYF.

In this sample, this clone turned up many times. This chain connects TRBV7-9 to TRBJ1-1, with D possibly TRBD1 on 5 matching bases. The germline V gene has CDR1 SEHNR and CDR2 FQNEAQ (reference sequence). CDR3 length: 14 residues. The V end was cut by 2 bases, the J end by 1 base, with 8 bases between. The CDR3 loop is CASSLLTGNTEAFF. The CDR3, as DNA: TGTGCCAGCAGCTTACTAACAGGGAACACTGAAGCTTTCTTT.

The V gene is TRBV2, the J gene TRBJ1-5; maybe TRBD1 (6 bases). V shed 5 bases and J shed 6 bases, with 14 bases lying between them. The CDR3 extends over 14 amino acids. Per the germline V gene, CDR1 is SNHLY and CDR2 is FYNNEI. The CDR3 loop reads CASSLTGTGQPQHF. In DNA form, the CDR3 reads TGTGCCAGCAGTTTAACAGGGACGGGTCAGCCCCAGCATTTT.

This clone came up a few times. This CDR3 reads CASSLAGGQETQYF. The DNA for the CDR3 is TGTGCCAGCAGCTTGGCGGGGGGCCAAGAGACCCAGTACTTC. J is TRBJ2-5 and V is TRBV5-4; 7 bases align to TRBD2. The V gene end was trimmed by 0 bases and the J gene end by 1 base; junction bases not matched to a gene: 0. Germline CDR1 SGHNT, CDR2 YYREEE (reference sequence). The CDR3 contains 14 residues.

This clone was picked up a small number of times. The chain is built from TRBV27 and TRBJ1-1; TRBD1 agrees at 9 bases. V was clipped by 5 bases and J by 1 base; unmatched bases: 2. The CDR3 is made up of 14 amino acids. Germline CDR1 and CDR2: MNHEY and SMNVEV (reference sequence). The CDR3 sequence: CASSVDRGNTEAFF. CDR3 nucleotide sequence: TGTGCCAGCAGTGTGGACAGGGGGAACACTGAAGCTTTCTTT.

The V call is TRBV7-9, the J call TRBJ1-1; D ambiguous. This CDR3 region has 14 residues. Trimming removed 1 base from V and 4 bases from J, with 10 bases in between. Germline loops: CDR1 SEHNR, CDR2 FQNEAQ (reference sequence). The chain's CDR3 is CASSLGWASTEAFF. Here the CDR3 DNA reads TGTGCCAGCAGCTTAGGTTGGGCTTCCACTGAAGCTTTCTTT.

The rearrangement links TRBV1 to TRBJ2-7; TRBD2, the table's D call, lacks a check against the DNA. TRBV1 is reported as a pseudogene. The CDR3 covers 17 residues. The CDR3 sequence: CTSSQPRTSGYLYEQYF. The CDR3 DNA reads TGCACCAGCAGCCAACCCAGGACTAGCGGGTACCTTTACGAGCAGTACTTC.

V is TRBV9 and J is TRBJ1-2; D perhaps matches TRBD1 (5 bases). The length of the CDR3 is 13 residues. Germline CDR1 and CDR2: SGDLS and YYNGEE. Trimming cost V 6 bases and J 4 bases, with 13 bases left between them. CDR3 amino acids: CASKVPGGYGYTF. The CDR3 region has the DNA TGTGCCAGCAAGGTGCCCGGGGGCTATGGCTACACCTTC.

The J gene is TRBJ2-3, the V gene TRBV4-3; TRBD1 aligns across 11 bases. This CDR3 is built from 17 residues. The V segment lost 0 bases and the J segment 6 bases; nucleotides outside the gene matches: 8. Germline V gives CDR1 LGHNA, CDR2 YSLEER. CDR3 amino acids: CASSQDRGQGADDTQYF. The CDR3 DNA is TGCGCCAGCAGCCAAGACAGAGGACAGGGGGCAGATGATACGCAGTATTTT.

The gene calls are TRBV7-9 and TRBJ2-4, with D possibly being TRBD1 (7 bases). Germline lookup yields CDR1 SEHNR and CDR2 FQNEAQ (reference sequence). The CDR3 has 18 residues. With 3 bases removed from V and 3 bases from J, the gap between germline ends came to 21 bases. CDR3 loop: CASSFTPGGGFDKNIQYF. CDR3 nucleotides: TGTGCCAGCAGCTTCACCCCAGGGGGAGGTTTTGACAAAAACATTCAGTACTTC.

V gene TRBV5-1 combines with J gene TRBJ2-3, with D perhaps matching TRBD1 (6 bases). This CDR3 spans 17 amino acids. V gave up 4 bases and J gave up 4 bases, with 22 bases separating them. Germline V gives CDR1 SGHRS, CDR2 YFSETQ. The CDR3 protein is CASSPWADETGPDTQYF. The DNA for the CDR3 is TGCGCCAGCAGCCCATGGGCCGACGAAACAGGGCCAGATACGCAGTATTTT.

The V gene is TRBV9, the J gene TRBJ2-2; D possibly corresponds to TRBD2 (5 bases). Germline loops: CDR1 SGDLS, CDR2 YYNGEE. V shed 0 bases and J shed 4 bases, with 16 bases lying between them. This CDR3 region has 17 residues. CDR3 DNA: TGTGCCAGCAGCGTAGACGCGTTGAGGGCGAGCACCGGGGAGCTGTTTTTT. As protein: CASSVDALRASTGELFF. Full variable domain (rest looked up from reference TRBV9 and TRBJ2-2): DSGVTQTPKHLITATGQRVTLRCSPRSGDLSVYWYQQSLDQGLQFLIQYYNGEERAKGNILERFSAQQFPDLHSELNLSSLELGDSALYFCASSVDALRASTGELFFGEGSRLTVL.

This chain connects TRBV7-9 to TRBJ2-1, with D maybe TRBD1 (6 bases). The CDR3 has 16 residues. The V end was cut by 4 bases, the J end by 8 bases, with 21 bases between. The germline V gene encodes CDR1 SEHNR and CDR2 FQNEAQ (reference sequence). The CDR3 loop is CASSSVPYREIDEQFF. The CDR3 region has the DNA TGTGCCAGCAGCTCCGTCCCTTACAGGGAGATCGATGAGCAGTTCTTC.

J is TRBJ2-1 and V is TRBV9, with TRBD2 identical over 8 bases. This CDR3 contains 15 residues. The V gene end was trimmed by 0 bases and the J gene end by 6 bases; junction bases not matched to a gene: 5. The germline CDR1 and CDR2 sequences are SGDLS and YYNGEE. CDR3 protein: CASSVAIGGGNEQFF. The CDR3 DNA follows: TGTGCCAGCAGCGTAGCAATCGGGGGGGGCAATGAGCAGTTCTTC. Filled out from reference TRBV9 and TRBJ2-1, the complete variable domain reads DSGVTQTPKHLITATGQRVTLRCSPRSGDLSVYWYQQSLDQGLQFLIQYYNGEERAKGNILERFSAQQFPDLHSELNLSSLELGDSALYFCASSVAIGGGNEQFFGPGTRLTVL.